This T cell receptor (beta chain) was identified during a study of cytomegalovirus exposure and HLA in healthy donors. Study-level results: The TCR clusters that emerged in the first cohort tended, a later analysis found, to co-occur in the approximately 110 validation repertoires.

Trimming took 4 bases from V and 3 from J; bases not matched to a gene: 18. In germline, CDR1 is SNHLY, CDR2 FYNNEI. The CDR3 sequence is 18 residues long. As regards this clone: What it recognizes is unknown.

Clones were read by immunoSEQ multiplex PCR, and TCRdb kept only the in-frame ones, dropping some. There are roughly 120,000 clones in the sample; about 87% occur only once, and around 2% lies in the top ten. This receptor was obtained from a man aged 18 to 29 in good health and CMV-seronegative. Sequencing used PBMCs. This sequence joins TRBV2 and TRBJ2-7; 7 bases line up with TRBD2. The CDR3 sequence: CASSGGWVRGGRGYEQYF. Written as DNA, the CDR3 is TGTGCCAGCAGTGGGGGGTGGGTTCGAGGCGGGAGAGGCTACGAGCAGTACTTC.